A selection of T cell receptor beta chains follows, all from one sample in a study of shared clonotypes between healthy human individuals. Libraries were prepared by immunoSEQ multiplex PCR; TCRdb keeps only in-frame clonotypes and omits some of them. The repertoire holds roughly 1,500,000 clones, with about 98.5% as singletons. Sequencing was done on a sample of naive CD4+ T cells sorted from blood. The receptor source for this set is a man aged 25-40 years in good health. CDR3s include the opening cysteine and the closing phenylalanine or tryptophan. A clone size is listed for some rows: how often the clone was seen (once, few, many), or a class if it is expanded.

j_gene	v_gene	abundance	CDR3aa
TRBJ2-2	TRBV7-2	-	CASSEDRGFLPGELFF
TRBJ2-7	TRBV27	-	CASGLRIGEQYF
TRBJ2-5	TRBV7-9	-	CASSLRQETQYF
TRBJ2-1	TRBV11-2	-	CASSPLSASYNEQFF
TRBJ2-1	TRBV7-2	-	CASSLLAGIYNEQFF
TRBJ2-3	TRBV10-3	-	CAISAPRDGNTQYF
TRBJ2-1	TRBV18	-	CASSPLSGGGLAGNEQFF
TRBJ1-5	TRBV7-2	-	CASSSQAGNQPQHF
TRBJ2-7	TRBV7-6	-	CASSADYNYEQYF
TRBJ1-5	TRBV27	-	CASSRRQGADQPQHF
TRBJ2-7	TRBV5-1	-	CASSPSASFSYEQYF
TRBJ2-7	TRBV5-1	-	CASSFAPGSTYEQYF
TRBJ2-5	TRBV28	-	CASEGSQETQYF
TRBJ1-3	TRBV28	-	CASSSPATGGIYSGNTIYF
TRBJ1-1	TRBV6-5	once	CASSYSARDTEAFF
TRBJ2-1	TRBV6-1	-	CASSELAGGGEQFF
TRBJ1-5	TRBV28	-	CAITLGGSNQPQHF
TRBJ2-1	TRBV5-8	once	CASSFRQGSYNEQFF
TRBJ2-5	TRBV25-1	-	CASSPSVTQYF
TRBJ2-3	TRBV18	-	CASSPVHTDTQYF
TRBJ2-2	TRBV7-3	-	CASSPGRRGNTGELFF
TRBJ2-1	TRBV10-3	-	CAISTGYEQFF
TRBJ2-5	TRBV5-1	-	CASSLGAMGLLQETQYF
TRBJ2-5	TRBV18	-	CASSRAGVEETQYF
TRBJ2-7	TRBV11-2	-	CASSSGEGRSKNEQYF
TRBJ2-5	TRBV2	-	CASSRNIEETQYF
TRBJ1-2	TRBV18	-	CASSPPTGDPGYTF
TRBJ2-7	TRBV4-1	-	CASSQPGTGGRGEQYF
TRBJ1-1	TRBV7-8	-	CASSLYGGQQTEAFF
TRBJ2-5	TRBV9	-	CASSVDVAGGLKETQYF
TRBJ2-7	TRBV6-1	-	CASNPGLEPKKYF
TRBJ1-2	TRBV5-1	-	CASSLDLSGYTF
TRBJ2-7	TRBV7-2	-	CASSSASRGPYEQYF
TRBJ2-1	TRBV6-6	once	CASSYGGGRRYNEQFF
TRBJ1-3	TRBV6-1	-	CASRQGSGNTIYF
TRBJ2-7	TRBV5-4	-	CASSLGGIYEQYF
TRBJ1-5	TRBV2	once	CASAREWRQPQHF
TRBJ2-2	TRBV19	-	CASSLLAGGNTGELFF
TRBJ2-3	TRBV5-8	-	CASSLAERVTQYF
TRBJ2-1	TRBV4-1	-	CASRIEQGVYNEQFF
TRBJ2-1	TRBV27	-	CASGEGLADYNEQFF
TRBJ1-5	TRBV27	-	CASGFRSNQPQHF